Below are 6 T cell receptor beta chains sequenced from a single sample in a study of glioma-infiltrating T cells (dated by TCRdb to the mid-2010s). The reads were generated on an Illumina MiSeq. The iRepertoire nested amplicon-rescue multiplex PCR (arm-PCR) platform was used to amplify TCR alpha and beta CDR3 regions from RNA. TCRdb reran the public reads through fastp at Q25 and MiXCR, keeping productive beta chains. Entries that share a CDR3 protein sequence are merged under the most common genes and DNA. Counted in this sample were under 150,000 distinct CDR3 sequences; roughly 43% of them appeared once. The ten largest clones take up around 18% of the sample. Sequenced: glioma tissue, nonneoplastic brain tissue, or PBMCs (not recorded which). Receptors were obtained from a human donor with low-grade glioma or glioblastoma, undergoing nonglioma brain surgery, or in good health (not recorded which).

The rearrangement links TRBV6-1 to TRBJ1-3; 8 nucleotides line up with TRBD1. Per germline, CDR1 MNHNS and CDR2 SASEGT. Unmatched junction bases numbered 7, after V lost 6 bases and J lost 6 bases. CDR3 length equals 14 residues. The CDR3 DNA is TGTGCCAGCAGCCGACAGGGGCCGGTAAACACCATATATTTT. Translated, it gives CASSRQGPVNTIYF.

On this clonotype: A read error may produce the germline difference seen at one junction end. The chain combines TRBV20-1 with TRBJ2-3; 9 bases fit TRBD2. The CDR3 extends over 19 amino acids. The germline CDR1 and CDR2 sequences are DFQATT and SNEGSKA (reference sequence). The CDR3: CSAGDMMREGRRKTDTQYF. For the CDR3, the DNA is TGCAGTGCTGGAGATATGATGCGGGAGGGCCGAAGGAAGACAGATACGCAGTATTTT.

The CDR3 nucleotides read TGTGCCAGCAGTGAGGGACAGGGGGCAGCGCACTATGGCTACACCTTC. It encodes CASSEGQGAAHYGYTF. The chain is built from TRBV6-1 and TRBJ1-2; 12 bases are shared with TRBD1. The ends lost 3 bases at V and 3 bases at J; junction bases unmatched: 5. Germline V lookup: CDR1 MNHNS, CDR2 SASEGT. CDR3 length: 16 residues.

The CDR3 is CSARDGGRIADGYTF. The DNA for the CDR3 is TGCAGTGCTAGAGATGGGGGACGGATTGCGGATGGCTACACCTTC. The chain employs TRBV20-1 and TRBJ1-2; possibly TRBD1 for D (5 bases). The germline gives CDR1 DFQATT, CDR2 SNEGSKA (reference sequence). Trimming took 0 bases from V and 6 from J, leaving 17 bases between them. This CDR3 comprises 15 residues.

This clonotype has ten or more counts. This sequence joins TRBV6-2 or TRBV6-3 and TRBJ1-1; D might be TRBD1 (6 bases). V lost 5 bases, J lost 3 bases, and 19 bases lay in between. This CDR3 has 16 residues. Germline values: CDR1 MNHEY, CDR2 SVGEGT. The CDR3 sequence: CASSPSYLTGDTEAFF. For the CDR3, the DNA is TGTGCCAGCAGTCCTTCCTATCTGACAGGAGACACTGAAGCTTTCTTT.

This clonotype was counted only a few times. V is TRBV4-2 and J is TRBJ2-3; no reliable D call. The ends were cut back, 4 bases at V and 10 bases at J, with 12 bases in the middle. This CDR3 spans 12 amino acids. Germline loops: CDR1 LGHNA, CDR2 YNFKEQ. The CDR3 bases are TGTGCCAGCAGCCCTCCCGGGCGGCCGCAGTATTTT. Its translation is CASSPPGRPQYF.